Following are 10 T cell receptor beta chains from one sample sequenced in a study of control samples from healthy donors and cancer patients. The table came from immunoSEQ multiplex PCR; TCRdb's copy has only in-frame clones and leaves some out. The sample includes 45,000 to 65,000 clones, more than 70% of them seen just once. Sequences were obtained from PBMCs. These TCRs come from a man between 45 and 60 years old with head and neck cancer.

The rearrangement joins TRBV19 to TRBJ2-5, with D perhaps given as TRBD1 or TRBD2 (5 bases each). This CDR3 is 12 amino acids long. Germline V gene lookup returns CDR1 LNHDA and CDR2 SQIVND (reference sequence). Trimming pared 5 bases from V and 4 bases from J, leaving 8 bases between. The CDR3 reads CASSRGAETQYF. CDR3 in DNA: TGTGCCAGTAGTCGAGGGGCAGAGACCCAGTACTTC.

The V and J genes are TRBV7-2 and TRBJ1-6; D is possibly TRBD1 (5 bases). Between the trimmed V and J ends, which lost 0 bases and 7 bases, there was a span of 13 bases. The CDR3 is made up of 16 amino acids. CDR1 is SGHTA and CDR2 is FQGNSA in the germline V gene. The DNA of the CDR3 is TGTGCCAGCAGCTTAGCGGGGCAACTGAGGAATTCACCCCTCCACTTT. As protein: CASSLAGQLRNSPLHF. Combining the CDR3 with reference TRBV7-2 and TRBJ1-6 gives the whole variable domain GAGVSQSPSNKVTEKGKDVELRCDPISGHTALYWYRQSLGQGLEFLIYFQGNSAPDKSGLPSDRFSAERTGGSVSTLTIQRTQQEDSAVYLCASSLAGQLRNSPLHFGNGTRLTVT.

The chain has TRBV11-3 and TRBJ2-2; D might be TRBD1 (6 bases). The germline V gene has CDR1 SGHNT and CDR2 YENEEA. The CDR3 sequence is 13 residues long. V lost 5 bases, J lost 9 bases, and 13 bases lay in between. DNA for the CDR3: TGTGCCAGCAGCCTGGGTGGGGGCCGGGAGCTGTTTTTT. Its translation is CASSLGGGRELFF.

The chain employs TRBV7-6 and TRBJ1-3; D not certain. Germline V gene data show CDR1 as SGHVS and CDR2 as FNYEAQ. Trimming shortened V by 5 bases and J by 0 bases, and 8 bases separated the two germline ends. The CDR3 loop spans 14 amino acids. The CDR3 sequence is CASSQLSSGNTIYF. The DNA of the CDR3 is TGTGCCAGCAGCCAACTGAGCTCTGGAAACACCATATATTTT.

This clone was recorded only once. V usage is TRBV10-1 and J usage is TRBJ1-5; no clear D gene. V was pared by 3 bases and J by 4 bases, with 7 bases between. CDR3 size: 13 residues. Germline lookup yields CDR1 WNHNN and CDR2 SYGVQD (reference sequence). The CDR3 here is CASSENTNQPQHF. The CDR3 DNA sequence: TGCGCCAGCAGTGAAAATACAAATCAGCCCCAGCATTTT.

The genes are TRBV29-1 and TRBJ1-4; 7 nucleotides match TRBD1. The V gene's germline CDR1 is SQVTM and CDR2 ANQGSEA. The CDR3 consists of 17 residues. V dropped 7 bases and J dropped 3; count of bases not matched to a gene: 17. The CDR3 nucleotides are TGCAGCGCCTCCGGGACAAAGGCAGGGGGTCCTAATGAAAAACTGTTTTTT. Protein sequence: CSASGTKAGGPNEKLFF.

The CDR3, as DNA: TGTGCCAGCAGTTTCGGGGCAGCAAGGACCGGGGAGCTGTTTTTT. The encoded protein is CASSFGAARTGELFF. V gene TRBV27 combines with J gene TRBJ2-2, with D possibly called TRBD1 or TRBD2 (5 bases each). The CDR3 spans 15 residues. Germline CDR1 MNHEY, CDR2 SMNVEV (reference sequence). V was trimmed by 3 bases and J by 5 bases, leaving 13 bases between them.

The chain uses TRBV7-3 and TRBJ2-5, with D possibly TRBD1 on 6 matching bases. This CDR3 has 18 amino acids. Trimming left V 5 bases short and J 1 base short, with 23 bases between. Germline V CDR1 and CDR2: SGHTA, FQGTGA. The CDR3 bases are TGTGCCAGCAGCCCCCGAGGTCAGGGGCCGCCATCCCAAGAGACCCAGTACTTC. Its translation: CASSPRGQGPPSQETQYF. Combining the CDR3 with reference TRBV7-3 and TRBJ2-5 gives the whole variable domain GAGVSQTPSNKVTEKGKYVELRCDPISGHTALYWYRQSLGQGPEFLIYFQGTGAADDSGLPNDRFFAVRPEGSVSTLKIQRTERGDSAVYLCASSPRGQGPPSQETQYFGPGTRLLVL.

V and J are TRBV6-5 and TRBJ2-7; unclear D gene. V lost 2 bases to trimming and J lost 3 bases, with 5 bases between them. Per the germline V gene, CDR1 is MNHEY and CDR2 is SVGAGI. The CDR3 loop spans 12 amino acids. The CDR3 DNA follows: TGTGCCAGCAGTTACCCCGGCTACGAGCAGTACTTC. Translated, it gives CASSYPGYEQYF.

V usage is TRBV27 and J usage is TRBJ2-1, with D perhaps TRBD2 (6 bases). CDR3 length: 14 amino acids. The V gene lost 3 bases and the J gene lost 0 bases, with 6 bases spanning the gap. Germline V CDR1 and CDR2: MNHEY, SMNVEV (reference sequence). The CDR3 reads CASSLGGSYNEQFF. For the CDR3, the DNA is TGTGCCAGCAGTTTGGGGGGCTCCTACAATGAGCAGTTCTTC.